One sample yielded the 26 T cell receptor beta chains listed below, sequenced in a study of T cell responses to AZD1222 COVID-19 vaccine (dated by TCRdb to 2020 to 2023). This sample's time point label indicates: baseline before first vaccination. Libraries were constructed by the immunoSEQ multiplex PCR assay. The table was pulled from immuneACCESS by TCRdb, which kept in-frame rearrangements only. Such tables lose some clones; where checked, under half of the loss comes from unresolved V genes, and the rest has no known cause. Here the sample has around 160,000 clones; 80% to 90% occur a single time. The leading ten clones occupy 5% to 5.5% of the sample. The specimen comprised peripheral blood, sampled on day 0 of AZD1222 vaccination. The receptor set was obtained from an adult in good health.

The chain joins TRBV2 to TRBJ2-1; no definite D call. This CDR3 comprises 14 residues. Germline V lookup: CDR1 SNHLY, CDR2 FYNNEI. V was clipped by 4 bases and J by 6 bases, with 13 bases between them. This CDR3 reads CASSVRAALNEQFF. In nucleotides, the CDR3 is TGTGCCAGCAGTGTACGGGCCGCTCTCAATGAGCAGTTCTTC.

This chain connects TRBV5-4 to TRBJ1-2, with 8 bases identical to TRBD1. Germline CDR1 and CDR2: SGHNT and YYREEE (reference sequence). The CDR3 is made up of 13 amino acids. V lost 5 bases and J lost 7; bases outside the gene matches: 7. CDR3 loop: CASRPSGGGGYTF. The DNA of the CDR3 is TGTGCCAGCAGGCCCTCAGGGGGCGGTGGCTACACCTTC.

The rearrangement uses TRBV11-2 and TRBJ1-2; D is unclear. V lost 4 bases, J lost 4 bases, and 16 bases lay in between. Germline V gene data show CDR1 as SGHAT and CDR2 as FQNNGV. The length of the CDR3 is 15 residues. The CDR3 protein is CASSYQEPGLYGYTF. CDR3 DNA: TGTGCCAGCAGCTACCAAGAACCGGGCCTCTATGGCTACACCTTC.

DNA for the CDR3: TGTGCCAGCAGCTCTGAGGGGGGGCATATCACCGGGGAGCTGTTTTTT. Translation gives CASSSEGGHITGELFF. The J gene is TRBJ2-2, the V gene TRBV11-3, with D possibly being TRBD2 (7 bases). CDR1 and CDR2 from the germline V gene are SGHNT and YENEEA. V was shortened by 4 bases and J by 4 bases, with 16 bases between the two germline ends. The CDR3 has 16 amino acids.

CDR3 protein: CASSVRQSYEQYF. CDR3 DNA: TGTGCCAGCAGCGTGCGACAGTCCTACGAGCAGTACTTC. V and J are TRBV7-3 and TRBJ2-7; TRBD1 is a possible D gene (5 bases). V was cut by 5 bases and J by 1 base, with 9 bases left in between. The CDR3 spans 13 residues. The V gene's germline CDR1 is SGHTA and CDR2 FQGTGA. The variable domain in full, with the rest retrieved from reference TRBV7-3 and TRBJ2-7, is GAGVSQTPSNKVTEKGKYVELRCDPISGHTALYWYRQSLGQGPEFLIYFQGTGAADDSGLPNDRFFAVRPEGSVSTLKIQRTERGDSAVYLCASSVRQSYEQYFGPGTRLTVT.

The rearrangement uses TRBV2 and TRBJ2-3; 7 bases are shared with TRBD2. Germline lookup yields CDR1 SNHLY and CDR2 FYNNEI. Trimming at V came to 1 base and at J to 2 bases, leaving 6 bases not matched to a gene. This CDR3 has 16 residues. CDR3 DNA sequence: TGTGCCAGCAGTGAAGACGCTAGCGGATTCACAGATACGCAGTATTTT. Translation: CASSEDASGFTDTQYF.

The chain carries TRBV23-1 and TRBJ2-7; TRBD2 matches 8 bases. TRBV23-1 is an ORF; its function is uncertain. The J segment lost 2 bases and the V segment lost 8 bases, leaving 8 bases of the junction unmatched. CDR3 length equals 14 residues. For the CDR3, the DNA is TGCGCCAGCCCCCTCGGGGGGGCCGCCTACGAGCAGTACTTC. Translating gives CASPLGGAAYEQYF.

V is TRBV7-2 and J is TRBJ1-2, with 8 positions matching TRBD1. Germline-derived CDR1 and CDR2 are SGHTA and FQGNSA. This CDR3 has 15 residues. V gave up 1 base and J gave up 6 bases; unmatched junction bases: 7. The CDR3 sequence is CASSLGAGGMNGYTF. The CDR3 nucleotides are TGTGCCAGCAGCTTAGGGGCAGGGGGCATGAATGGCTACACCTTC.

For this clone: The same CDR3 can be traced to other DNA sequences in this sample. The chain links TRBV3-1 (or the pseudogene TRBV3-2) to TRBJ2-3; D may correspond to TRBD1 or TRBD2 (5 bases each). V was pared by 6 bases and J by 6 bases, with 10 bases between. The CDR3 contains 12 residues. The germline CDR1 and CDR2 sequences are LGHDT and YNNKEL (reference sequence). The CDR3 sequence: CASSRGADTQYF. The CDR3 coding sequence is TGTGCCAGCAGTCGAGGGGCGGATACGCAGTATTTT.

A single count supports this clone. This CDR3 is CASSQDGPGGLVVNEQFF. The CDR3 DNA reads as TGTGCCAGCAGCCAAGATGGCCCAGGGGGATTAGTCGTCAATGAGCAGTTCTTC. The genes are TRBV4-2 and TRBJ2-1, with 7 bases aligning to TRBD1. V lost 0 bases to trimming and J lost 6 bases; unmatched junction nucleotides: 14. Looked up from germline, CDR1 is LGHNA and CDR2 is YNFKEQ. This CDR3 is built from 18 residues.

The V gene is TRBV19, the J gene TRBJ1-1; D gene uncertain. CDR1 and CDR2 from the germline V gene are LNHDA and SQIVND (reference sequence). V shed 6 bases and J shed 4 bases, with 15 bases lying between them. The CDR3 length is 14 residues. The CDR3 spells CASSREVITTEAFF. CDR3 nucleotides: TGTGCCAGTAGCCGGGAGGTTATTACCACTGAAGCTTTCTTT.

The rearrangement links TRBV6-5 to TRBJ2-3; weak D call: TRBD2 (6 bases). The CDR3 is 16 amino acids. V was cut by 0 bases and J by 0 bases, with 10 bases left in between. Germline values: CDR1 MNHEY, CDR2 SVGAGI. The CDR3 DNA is TGTGCCAGCAGTTACTCAGGAGGGTATAGCACAGATACGCAGTATTTT. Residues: CASSYSGGYSTDTQYF.

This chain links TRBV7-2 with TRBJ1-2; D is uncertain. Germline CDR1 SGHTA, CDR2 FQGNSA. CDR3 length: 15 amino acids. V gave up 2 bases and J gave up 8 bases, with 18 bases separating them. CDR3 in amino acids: CASSLRRAVDGGYTF. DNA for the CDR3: TGTGCCAGCAGCTTACGACGGGCCGTCGATGGAGGCTACACCTTC.

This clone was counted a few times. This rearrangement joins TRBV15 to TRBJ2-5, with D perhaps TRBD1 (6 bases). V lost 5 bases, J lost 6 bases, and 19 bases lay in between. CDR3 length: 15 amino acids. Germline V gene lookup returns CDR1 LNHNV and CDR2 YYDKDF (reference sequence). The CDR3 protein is CATSGQTGKVKTQYF. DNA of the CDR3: TGTGCCACCAGCGGACAAACAGGGAAGGTAAAGACCCAGTACTTC.

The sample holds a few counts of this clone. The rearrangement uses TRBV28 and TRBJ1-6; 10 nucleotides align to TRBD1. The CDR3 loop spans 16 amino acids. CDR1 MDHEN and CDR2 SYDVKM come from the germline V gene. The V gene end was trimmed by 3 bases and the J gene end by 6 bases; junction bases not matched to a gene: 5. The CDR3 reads CASSFPGTGVNSPLHF. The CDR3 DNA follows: TGTGCCAGCAGTTTCCCTGGGACAGGGGTTAATTCACCCCTCCACTTT.

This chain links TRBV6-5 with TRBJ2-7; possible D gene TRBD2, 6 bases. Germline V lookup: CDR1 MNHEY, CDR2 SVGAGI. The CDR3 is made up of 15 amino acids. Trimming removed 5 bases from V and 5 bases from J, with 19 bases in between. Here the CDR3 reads CASSKPGTGPHEQYF. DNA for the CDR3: TGTGCCAGCAGTAAACCCGGGACTGGCCCTCACGAGCAGTACTTC.

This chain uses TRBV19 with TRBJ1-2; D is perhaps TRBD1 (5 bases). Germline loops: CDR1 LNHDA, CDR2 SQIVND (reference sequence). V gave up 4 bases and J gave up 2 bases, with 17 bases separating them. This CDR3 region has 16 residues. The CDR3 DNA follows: TGTGCCAGTAGTAGGGCCGGAACGTGGGGGAACTATGGCTACACCTTC. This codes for CASSRAGTWGNYGYTF.

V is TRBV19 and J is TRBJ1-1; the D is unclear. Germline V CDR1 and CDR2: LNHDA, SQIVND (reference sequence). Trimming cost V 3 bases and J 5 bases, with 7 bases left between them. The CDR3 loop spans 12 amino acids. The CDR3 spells CASSMLATEAFF. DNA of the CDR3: TGTGCCAGTAGTATGCTGGCGACTGAAGCTTTCTTT.

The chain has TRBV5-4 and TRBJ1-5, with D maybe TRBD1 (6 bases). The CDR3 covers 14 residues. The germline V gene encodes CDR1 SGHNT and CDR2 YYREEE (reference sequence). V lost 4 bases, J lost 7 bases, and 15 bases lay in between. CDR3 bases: TGTGCCAGCAGCATACAGGGTTTGGGACAGCCCCAGCATTTT. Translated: CASSIQGLGQPQHF.

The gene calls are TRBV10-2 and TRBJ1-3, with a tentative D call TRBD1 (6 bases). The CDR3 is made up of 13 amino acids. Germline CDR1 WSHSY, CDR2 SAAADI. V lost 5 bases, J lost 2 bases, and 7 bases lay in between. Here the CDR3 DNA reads TGCGCCAGCAGTTCAGGGGCTGGAAACACCATATATTTT. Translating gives CASSSGAGNTIYF.

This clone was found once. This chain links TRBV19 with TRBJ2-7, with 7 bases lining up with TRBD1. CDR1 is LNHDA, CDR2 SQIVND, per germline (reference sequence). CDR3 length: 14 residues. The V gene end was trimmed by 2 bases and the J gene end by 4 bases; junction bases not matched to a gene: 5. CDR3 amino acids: CASSITGAKYEQYF. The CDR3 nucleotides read TGTGCCAGTAGTATAACAGGGGCAAAATACGAGCAGTACTTC.

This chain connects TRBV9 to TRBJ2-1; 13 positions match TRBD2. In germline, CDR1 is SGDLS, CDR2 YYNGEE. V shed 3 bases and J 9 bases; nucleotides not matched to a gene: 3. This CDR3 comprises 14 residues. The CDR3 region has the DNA TGTGCCAGCAGCGCACGGACTAGCGGGAGTGAGCAGTTCTTC. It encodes CASSARTSGSEQFF.

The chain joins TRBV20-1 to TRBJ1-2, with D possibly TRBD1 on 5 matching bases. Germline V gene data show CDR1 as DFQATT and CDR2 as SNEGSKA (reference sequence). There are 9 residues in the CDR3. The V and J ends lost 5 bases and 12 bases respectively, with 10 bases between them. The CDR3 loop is CSARGVHTF. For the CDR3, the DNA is TGCAGTGCTCGAGGGGTCCACACCTTC.

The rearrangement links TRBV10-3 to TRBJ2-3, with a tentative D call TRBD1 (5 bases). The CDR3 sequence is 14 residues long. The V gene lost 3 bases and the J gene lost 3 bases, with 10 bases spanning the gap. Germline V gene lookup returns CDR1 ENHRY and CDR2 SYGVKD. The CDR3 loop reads CAISEQEGTDTQYF. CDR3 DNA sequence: TGTGCCATCAGTGAACAGGAAGGGACAGATACGCAGTATTTT.

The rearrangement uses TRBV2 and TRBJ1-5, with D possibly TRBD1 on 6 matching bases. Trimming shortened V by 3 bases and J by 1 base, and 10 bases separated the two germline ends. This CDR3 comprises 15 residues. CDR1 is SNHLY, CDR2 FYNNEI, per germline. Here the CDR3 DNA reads TGTGCCAGCAGTGAGAGGACAGAGAGCAATCAGCCCCAGCATTTT. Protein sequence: CASSERTESNQPQHF.

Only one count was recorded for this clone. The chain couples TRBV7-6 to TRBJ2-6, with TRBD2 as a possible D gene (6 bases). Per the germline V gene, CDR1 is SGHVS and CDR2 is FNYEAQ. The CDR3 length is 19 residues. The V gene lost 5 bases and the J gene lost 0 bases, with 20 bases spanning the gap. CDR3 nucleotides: TGTGCCAGCAGCGCGTACTCCGGGACTGTCCGCTCTGGGGCCAACGTCCTGACTTTC. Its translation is CASSAYSGTVRSGANVLTF.